These T cell receptor beta chains were read from a single sample in a study of T cell changes during pregnancy in multiple sclerosis. The protocol was immunoSEQ multiplex PCR, while the TCRdb copy is restricted to in-frame clones and leaves out a portion. The table lists tens of thousands of clones, roughly nine tenths of them singletons, with 0.75% to 0.85% in the top ten. This sample comprised CD4+ T cells from peripheral blood mononuclear cells, obtained before pregnancy. These receptors came from a female donor with multiple sclerosis, enrolled in a pregnancy study. Each CDR3 is given with its conserved first and last residue. The D gene is left open where the match is weak. Size is omitted from some rows. Given values are once, few, many or a class for expanded clones.

clone_size	v_call	j_call	d_call	cdr3_aa	cdr3_nt
-	TRBV7-9	TRBJ1-1	TRBD1	CASSRTGGSEAFF	TGTGCCAGCAGCCGCACAGGGGGCTCTGAAGCTTTCTTT
-	TRBV2	TRBJ2-3	TRBD2	CASSVAGGVGTQYF	TGTGCCAGCAGTGTAGCGGGAGGGGTCGGTACGCAGTATTTT
-	TRBV7-9	TRBJ1-1	TRBD1	CASSPGRGDTEAFF	TGTGCCAGCAGCCCGGGCAGGGGGGACACTGAAGCTTTCTTT
-	TRBV10-1	TRBJ2-1	TRBD2	CASSDGLAGDHNEQFF	TGCGCCAGCAGTGACGGACTAGCGGGAGATCACAATGAGCAGTTCTTC
once	TRBV19	TRBJ2-7	-	CASRRTGRGYYEQYF	TGTGCCAGTAGGCGAACAGGGAGAGGTTACTACGAGCAGTACTTC
-	TRBV13	TRBJ2-7	TRBD2	CASSPRGLADSSYEQYF	TGTGCCAGCAGCCCCCGCGGACTAGCGGATAGCTCCTACGAGCAGTACTTC
-	TRBV27	TRBJ2-7	TRBD2	CASSFGAGGTYEQYF	TGTGCCAGCAGTTTCGGAGCGGGAGGGACCTACGAGCAGTACTTC
-	TRBV15	TRBJ2-3	-	CATSFPPLDTQYF	TGTGCCACCAGCTTTCCTCCTCTCGATACGCAGTATTTT
-	TRBV7-9	TRBJ2-7	TRBD1	CASSSPGQGAYEQYF	TGTGCCAGCAGCTCCCCGGGACAGGGGGCCTACGAGCAGTACTTC
-	TRBV4-2	TRBJ2-3	TRBD2	CASSQDAGDTDTQYF	TGTGCCAGCAGCCAAGACGCGGGAGACACAGATACGCAGTATTTT
-	TRBV5-6	TRBJ2-3	TRBD1	CASSPGTGTTDTQYF	TGTGCCAGCAGCCCCGGGACAGGTACCACAGATACGCAGTATTTT
once	TRBV2	TRBJ2-2	-	CAREAKNTGELFF	TGTGCCAGGGAGGCTAAGAACACCGGGGAGCTGTTTTTT
-	TRBV5-1	TRBJ2-7	TRBD2	CASSQGLAGVRASYEQYF	TGCGCCAGCAGCCAAGGACTAGCGGGAGTGAGGGCATCCTACGAGCAGTACTTC
-	TRBV18	TRBJ1-1	TRBD1	CASSLDRRTEAFF	TGTGCCAGCTCACTGGACAGGAGGACTGAAGCTTTCTTT
-	TRBV28	TRBJ2-2	TRBD2	CASSFVRRGGPGLAGELFF	TGTGCCAGCAGTTTCGTTAGGCGGGGGGGACCTGGGTTAGCCGGGGAGCTGTTTTTT
-	TRBV4-1	TRBJ2-7	-	CASSQDQGWGYEQYF	TGCGCCAGCAGCCAAGATCAGGGTTGGGGCTACGAGCAGTACTTC
once	TRBV25-1	TRBJ2-2	TRBD2	CASSLGAGGTGELFF	TGTGCCAGCAGCCTGGGAGCGGGGGGCACCGGGGAGCTGTTTTTT
-	TRBV5-5	TRBJ2-7	TRBD2	CASSWEGGYSYEQYF	TGTGCCAGCAGCTGGGAGGGCGGGTATTCCTACGAGCAGTACTTC
-	TRBV7-9	TRBJ1-3	-	CASSLSQISGNTIYF	TGTGCCAGCAGCTTAAGTCAGATCTCTGGAAACACCATATATTTT
-	TRBV6-6	TRBJ1-5	TRBD1	CASRTGTGALQPQHF	TGTGCCAGCAGAACCGGGACAGGGGCGTTGCAGCCCCAGCATTTT
few	TRBV7-8	TRBJ2-7	TRBD2	CASSKGTSGRSYEQYF	TGTGCCAGCAGCAAAGGGACTAGCGGCCGATCCTACGAGCAGTACTTC
-	TRBV4-3	TRBJ1-6	TRBD1	CASSHGISDRAYSPLHF	TGCGCCAGCAGCCATGGAATTTCGGACAGGGCCTATTCACCCCTCCACTTT
once	TRBV6-5	TRBJ1-1	-	CASRPDSQKNTEAFF	TGTGCCAGTCGACCCGACAGCCAAAAAAACACTGAAGCTTTCTTT
medium-sized	TRBV19	TRBJ1-2	-	CASTNQAGAGGYTF	TGTGCCAGTACCAACCAGGCAGGGGCCGGTGGCTACACCTTC
-	TRBV20-1	TRBJ1-3	-	CSARSGVNQYF	TGCAGTGCCAGAAGCGGGGTCAACCAATATTTT
-	TRBV10-3	TRBJ2-3	TRBD2	CAISDTGTSGSLTDTQYF	TGTGCCATCAGTGATACCGGGACTAGCGGGAGCTTGACAGATACGCAGTATTTT
-	TRBV18	TRBJ2-7	-	CASSPSASWYEQYF	TGTGCCAGCTCACCATCGGCTAGCTGGTACGAGCAGTACTTC
-	TRBV4-3	TRBJ2-1	-	CASSQDLQGSEQFF	TGCGCCAGCAGCCAAGATCTGCAGGGTAGTGAGCAGTTCTTC
-	TRBV5-6	TRBJ2-7	TRBD1	CASSPTSGTGAYEQYF	TGTGCCAGCAGCCCGACGTCCGGGACAGGGGCGTACGAGCAGTACTTC
-	TRBV10-1	TRBJ1-3	TRBD1	CASSESFGQGDGNTIYF	TGCGCCAGCAGTGAGTCCTTTGGACAGGGTGACGGAAACACCATATATTTT
-	TRBV7-9	TRBJ2-3	TRBD2	CASSSTGPWREGVDTQYF	TGTGCCAGCAGCTCAACCGGCCCCTGGCGGGAGGGGGTCGATACGCAGTATTTT
-	TRBV5-1	TRBJ2-2	-	CASSPGHHLTGELFF	TGCGCCAGCAGCCCAGGGCACCATTTGACCGGGGAGCTGTTTTTT